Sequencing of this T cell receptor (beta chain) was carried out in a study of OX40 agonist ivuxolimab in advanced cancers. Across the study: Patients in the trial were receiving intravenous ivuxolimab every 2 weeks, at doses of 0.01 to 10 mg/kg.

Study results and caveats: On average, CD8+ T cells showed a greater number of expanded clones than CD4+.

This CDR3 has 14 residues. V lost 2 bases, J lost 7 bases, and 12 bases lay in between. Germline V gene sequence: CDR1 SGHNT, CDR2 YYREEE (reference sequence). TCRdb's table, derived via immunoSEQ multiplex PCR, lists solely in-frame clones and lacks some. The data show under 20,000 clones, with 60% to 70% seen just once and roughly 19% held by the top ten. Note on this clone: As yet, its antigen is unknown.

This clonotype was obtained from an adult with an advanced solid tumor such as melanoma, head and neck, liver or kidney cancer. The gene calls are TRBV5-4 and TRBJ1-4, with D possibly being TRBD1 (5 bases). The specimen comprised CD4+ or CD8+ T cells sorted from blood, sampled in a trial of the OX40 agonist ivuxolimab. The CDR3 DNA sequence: TGTGCCAGCAGCTTTGAGGGGTCTGGTGAAAAACTGTTTTTT. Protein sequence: CASSFEGSGEKLFF.